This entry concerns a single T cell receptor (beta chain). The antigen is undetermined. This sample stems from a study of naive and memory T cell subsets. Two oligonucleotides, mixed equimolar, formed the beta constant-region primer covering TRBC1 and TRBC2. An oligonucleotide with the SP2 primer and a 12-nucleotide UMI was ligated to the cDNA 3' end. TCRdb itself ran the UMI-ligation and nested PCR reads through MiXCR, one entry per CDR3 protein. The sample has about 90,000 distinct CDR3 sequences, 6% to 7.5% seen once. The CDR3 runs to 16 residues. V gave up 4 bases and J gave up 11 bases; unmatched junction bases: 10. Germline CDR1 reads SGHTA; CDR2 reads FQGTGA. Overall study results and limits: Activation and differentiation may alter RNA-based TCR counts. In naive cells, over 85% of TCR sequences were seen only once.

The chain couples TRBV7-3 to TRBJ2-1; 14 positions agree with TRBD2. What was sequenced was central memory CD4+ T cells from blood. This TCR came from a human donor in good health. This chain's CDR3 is CASSSGTSGSGKKQFF. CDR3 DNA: TGTGCCAGCAGCTCAGGGACTAGCGGGAGCGGGAAAAAGCAGTTCTTC.